One sample yielded the 21 T cell receptor beta chains listed below, sequenced in a study of Tregs in tolerant kidney transplant recipients. TCRdb's table, derived via immunoSEQ multiplex PCR, lists solely in-frame clones and lacks some. In the table there are 1,200 to 1,500 clones, 87% of which are singletons. Their antigens are not known. Sample: CD4+ T cells from blood cultured with allogeneic cells. All receptors come from a human donor in good health.

This chain joins TRBV27 and TRBJ2-2; 8 nucleotides align to TRBD1. The V gene's germline CDR1 is MNHEY and CDR2 SMNVEV (reference sequence). The J segment lost 2 bases and the V segment lost 5 bases, leaving 4 bases of the junction unmatched. The CDR3 covers 15 residues. For the CDR3, the DNA is TGTGCCAGCAGTCGGACAGGGATTAACACCGGGGAGCTGTTTTTT. Translated: CASSRTGINTGELFF.

The chain recombines TRBV19 with TRBJ1-3; D is unclear. Trimming took off 2 bases at V and 0 bases at J, with 11 bases between the two ends. CDR3 size: 16 residues. Germline CDR1 and CDR2: LNHDA and SQIVND (reference sequence). CDR3: CASSIRYGTSGNTIYF. Here the CDR3 DNA reads TGTGCCAGTAGTATAAGGTACGGAACCTCTGGAAACACCATATATTTT.

This sequence joins TRBV5-6 and TRBJ2-5; tentatively, D is TRBD1 (5 bases). The length of the CDR3 is 14 residues. Germline V lookup: CDR1 SGHDT, CDR2 YYEEEE. V dropped 5 bases and J dropped 3 bases, with 14 bases sitting between them. In nucleotides, the CDR3 is TGTGCCAGCAGACCGACAGAAGTAAAAGAGACCCAGTACTTC. This sequence encodes CASRPTEVKETQYF.

The CDR3 coding sequence is TGTGCCAGCAGCCCGAATGCAACAAAGGACAGCCTTAGCAATCAGCCCCAGCATTTT. Translated: CASSPNATKDSLSNQPQHF. The rearrangement joins TRBV5-4 to TRBJ1-5; weak D call: TRBD1 (6 bases). V was clipped by 4 bases and J by 0 bases, with 23 bases between them. Germline CDR1 reads SGHNT; CDR2 reads YYREEE (reference sequence). The CDR3 length is 19 residues.

This chain joins TRBV19 and TRBJ1-2; D might be TRBD1 (5 bases). V dropped 2 bases and J dropped 8 bases, with 18 bases sitting between them. From germline, CDR1 is LNHDA and CDR2 SQIVND (reference sequence). This CDR3 contains 15 residues. CDR3 residues: CASSIWGRRTMGYTF. The CDR3 coding sequence is TGTGCCAGTAGTATATGGGGCCGTAGGACGATGGGCTACACCTTC.

V gene TRBV18 combines with J gene TRBJ2-2; TRBD1 aligns across 10 bases. Germline CDR1 reads KGHSH; CDR2 reads LQKENI. This CDR3 is 14 amino acids long. V shed 8 bases, J shed 4 bases, and the junction held 4 bases outside the gene matches. CDR3 in amino acids: CASQGTGVTGELFF. CDR3 bases: TGTGCCAGCCAGGGGACAGGGGTCACCGGGGAGCTGTTTTTT.

The V and J genes are TRBV19 and TRBJ1-5; unclear D gene. CDR1 is LNHDA, CDR2 SQIVND, per germline (reference sequence). CDR3 length: 13 amino acids. The ends were cut back, 7 bases at V and 5 bases at J, with 12 bases in the middle. CDR3 sequence: CASMGGSYQPQHF. DNA for the CDR3: TGTGCCAGTATGGGAGGCAGTTATCAGCCCCAGCATTTT.

The gene calls are TRBV2 and TRBJ2-2; 7 positions match TRBD1. Germline V gives CDR1 SNHLY, CDR2 FYNNEI. The CDR3 is 17 amino acids. Trimming at V came to 4 bases and at J to 0 bases, leaving 8 bases not matched to a gene. For the CDR3, the DNA is TGTGCCAGCAGTGGACCGTCGGGACAGCCGAACACCGGGGAGCTGTTTTTT. Its translation is CASSGPSGQPNTGELFF.

The J gene is TRBJ1-1, the V gene TRBV29-1; the D is unclear. This CDR3 comprises 12 residues. Germline CDR1 is SQVTM and CDR2 is ANQGSEA. V lost 5 bases and J lost 3, with 10 bases in between. The CDR3 protein is CSVCPGHTEAFF. For the CDR3, the DNA is TGCAGCGTTTGCCCCGGGCACACTGAAGCTTTCTTT.

V gene TRBV9 combines with J gene TRBJ2-2; possible D gene TRBD1, 5 bases. The V end was cut by 4 bases, the J end by 5 bases, with 15 bases between. The CDR3 runs 15 residues. Germline V gives CDR1 SGDLS, CDR2 YYNGEE. Here the CDR3 reads CASSPDSVRTGELFF. The CDR3 DNA reads TGTGCCAGCAGCCCCGACAGTGTACGGACCGGGGAGCTGTTTTTT. The entire variable domain, with the rest obtained from reference TRBV9 and TRBJ2-2, is as follows: DSGVTQTPKHLITATGQRVTLRCSPRSGDLSVYWYQQSLDQGLQFLIQYYNGEERAKGNILERFSAQQFPDLHSELNLSSLELGDSALYFCASSPDSVRTGELFFGEGSRLTVL.

The gene calls are TRBV6-1 and TRBJ2-7; 9 nucleotides line up with TRBD1. This CDR3 has 14 residues. J gave up 1 base and V 7 bases, and 5 bases lay outside the gene matches. Germline CDR1 is MNHNS and CDR2 is SASEGT. The CDR3 here is CASTNRGQSYEQYF. The CDR3 region has the DNA TGTGCCAGCACCAACAGGGGGCAATCCTACGAGCAGTACTTC.

V and J are TRBV18 and TRBJ2-5; no definite D call. Trimming took 6 bases from V and 1 from J, leaving 0 bases between them. In germline, CDR1 is KGHSH, CDR2 LQKENI. This CDR3 spans 10 amino acids. CDR3 nucleotides: TGTGCCAGCTCCCAAGAGACCCAGTACTTC. Protein sequence: CASSQETQYF.

Only a few counts were recorded for this clone. The chain is built from TRBV10-3 and TRBJ2-4; possible D gene TRBD2, 5 bases. From germline, CDR1 is ENHRY and CDR2 SYGVKD. The CDR3 is 13 amino acids. The V and J ends lost 10 bases and 0 bases respectively, with 10 bases between them. The DNA for the CDR3 is TGTGCCACCGGGGAGCTAGCCAAAAACATTCAGTACTTC. Protein: CATGELAKNIQYF.

The chain combines TRBV7-8 with TRBJ2-4; D is possibly TRBD1 (6 bases). V lost 0 bases to trimming and J lost 0 bases, with 15 bases between them. The CDR3 is 18 residues long. CDR1 is SGHVS, CDR2 FQNEAQ, per germline. CDR3 in DNA: TGTGCCAGCAGCTTAGCGTTGGGGACACCCGTAGCCAAAAACATTCAGTACTTC. It is translated as CASSLALGTPVAKNIQYF.

The count of this clone is one. The V call is TRBV11-2, the J call TRBJ2-7; the D gene is possibly TRBD1 (6 bases). Looked up from germline, CDR1 is SGHAT and CDR2 is FQNNGV. Trimming left V 5 bases short and J 7 bases short, with 21 bases between. The CDR3 length is 15 residues. CDR3 sequence: CASSILPQGTGEQYF. Written as DNA, the CDR3 is TGTGCCAGCAGCATCCTCCCCCAGGGGACGGGTGAGCAGTACTTC. Looking up the rest from reference TRBV11-2 and TRBJ2-7 gives the full variable domain: EAGVAQSPRYKIIEKRQSVAFWCNPISGHATLYWYQQILGQGPKLLIQFQNNGVVDDSQLPKDRFSAERLKGVDSTLKIQPAKLEDSAVYLCASSILPQGTGEQYFGPGTRLTVT.

The J gene is TRBJ1-3, the V gene TRBV12-5; possibly TRBD1 for D (5 bases). The CDR3 is 15 amino acids. Germline CDR1 LGHNT, CDR2 FRNRAP. Trimming cost V 2 bases and J 0 bases, with 8 bases left between them. The CDR3 here is CASGLTGSSGNTIYF. DNA of the CDR3: TGTGCTAGTGGTTTGACAGGATCCTCTGGAAACACCATATATTTT.

The rearrangement links TRBV5-1 to TRBJ2-7; D ambiguous. The CDR3 totals 15 residues. Deletions cut 4 bases from V and 2 bases from J, with 16 bases between. Germline CDR1 SGHRS, CDR2 YFSETQ. DNA of the CDR3: TGCGCCAGCAGCCCCAGTGGCCGTACCACCTACGAGCAGTACTTC. Translated: CASSPSGRTTYEQYF. Full variable domain (remainder filled in from reference TRBV5-1 and TRBJ2-7): KAGVTQTPRYLIKTRGQQVTLSCSPISGHRSVSWYQQTPGQGLQFLFEYFSETQRNKGNFPGRFSGRQFSNSRSEMNVSTLELGDSALYLCASSPSGRTTYEQYFGPGTRLTVT.

The genes are TRBV9 and TRBJ1-3, with unresolved D. The V gene's germline CDR1 is SGDLS and CDR2 YYNGEE. V was cut by 0 bases and J by 4 bases, with 11 bases left in between. The CDR3 contains 15 residues. The CDR3 loop reads CASSVVAGRGNTIYF. Written as DNA, the CDR3 is TGTGCCAGCAGCGTAGTAGCCGGGAGGGGAAACACCATATATTTT.

J is TRBJ1-1 and V is TRBV5-1; D ambiguous. CDR1 and CDR2 from the germline V gene are SGHRS and YFSETQ. V lost 4 bases to trimming and J lost 0 bases, with 10 bases between them. The CDR3 has 14 amino acids. CDR3 nucleotides: TGCGCCAGCAGCCCGATAACAGTGAACACTGAAGCTTTCTTT. It specifies CASSPITVNTEAFF.

The chain uses TRBV5-4 and TRBJ2-5; TRBD2 agrees at 14 bases. The last part of the DNA fits TRBJ2-7 better; the J call may be wrong. The CDR3 consists of 15 residues. Germline values: CDR1 SGHNT, CDR2 YYREEE (reference sequence). This CDR3 reads CARTSGRANSYEQYF. CDR3 in DNA: TGTGCCAGGACTAGCGGGAGGGCGAACTCCTACGAGCAGTACTTC.

This sequence joins TRBV5-1 and TRBJ2-1; D call uncertain. Trimming cost V 0 bases and J 4 bases, with 11 bases left between them. Germline loops: CDR1 SGHRS, CDR2 YFSETQ. The CDR3 has 15 residues. The CDR3 here is CASSLDSTRYNEQFF. The CDR3 bases are TGCGCCAGCAGCTTGGACTCCACGAGGTACAATGAGCAGTTCTTC.